This is a list of T cell receptor beta chains from one sample in a study of blood T cell repertoires in COVID-19. Sequencing was performed with immunoSEQ multiplex PCR; in TCRdb, only in-frame clones are kept and a portion is missing. The repertoire holds about 58,000 clones, with about 84% as singletons. The sequencing input was peripheral blood. Every receptor here comes from a man in his forties or fifties with active COVID-19. Each CDR3 is given with its conserved first and last residue. Each record gives: D gene, V gene, clone size, CDR3 length, J gene, CDR3 protein, CDR3 DNA. D genes are given only for firm matches. Rows give clone size only sometimes, using once, few, many, or a class for an expanded clone.

>TRBD2|TRBV5-1|once|15|TRBJ2-7
CASSPTSGRSYEQYF
TGCGCCAGCAGTCCTACTAGCGGGAGAAGCTACGAGCAGTACTTC
>TRBD1|TRBV5-6|once|15|TRBJ1-2
CASSLDSTGSYGYTF
TGTGCCAGCAGCTTGGATTCGACAGGGAGCTATGGCTACACCTTC
>TRBD1|TRBV7-9|few|16|TRBJ2-7
CASSDAGTGPLYEQYF
TGTGCCAGCAGCGACGCCGGGACAGGGCCTCTATACGAGCAGTACTTC
>TRBD1|TRBV4-1|once|14|TRBJ1-2
CASSQPDRNYGYTF
TGCGCCAGCAGCCAGCCGGACAGGAACTATGGCTACACCTTC
>.|TRBV27|.|14|TRBJ1-2
CASTSRPSDYGYTF
TGTGCCAGCACCTCCAGGCCCTCGGACTATGGCTACACCTTC
>.|TRBV28|.|15|TRBJ2-4
CASSPVRLAKNIQYF
TGTGCCAGCAGCCCGGTTAGACTAGCCAAAAACATTCAGTACTTC
>TRBD1|TRBV30|.|18|TRBJ1-4
CAWSLRRDRGRTNEKLFF
TGTGCCTGGAGTCTCCGTCGTGACAGGGGGCGTACTAATGAAAAACTGTTTTTT
>.|TRBV6-6|.|11|TRBJ1-2
CASSSGDGYTF
TGTGCCAGCAGTTCCGGGGATGGCTACACCTTC
>.|TRBV29-1|.|16|TRBJ2-7
CSVERGGTGPSYEQYF
TGCAGCGTTGAGAGGGGGGGGACAGGTCCATCCTACGAGCAGTACTTC
>.|TRBV11-2|.|13|TRBJ2-7
CASSPERLGEQYF
TGTGCCAGCAGCCCCGAGCGGCTGGGGGAGCAGTACTTC
>.|TRBV30|.|12|TRBJ2-7
CAWSDGVAVQYF
TGTGCCTGGAGTGACGGGGTAGCGGTACAGTACTTC
>TRBD1|TRBV15|.|13|TRBJ2-1
CATSRDRDRGGFF
TGTGCCACCAGCAGGGACCGGGACAGGGGGGGATTCTTC
>.|TRBV11-2|.|14|TRBJ1-5
CASSSTGGAQPQHF
TGTGCCAGCAGCTCAACCGGCGGGGCTCAGCCCCAGCATTTT
>.|TRBV7-8|.|15|TRBJ1-6
CASSRSRIRNSPLHF
TGTGCCAGCAGCCGGTCGAGGATTCGAAATTCACCCCTCCACTTT
>.|TRBV30|few|15|TRBJ1-1
CAWSAGTPMNTEAFF
TGTGCCTGGAGTGCGGGGACTCCGATGAACACTGAAGCTTTCTTT
>.|TRBV28|.|15|TRBJ2-1
CASSLNPSSYNEQFF
TGTGCCAGCAGTTTAAACCCGAGCTCCTACAATGAGCAGTTCTTC
>TRBD2|TRBV7-6|.|14|TRBJ2-7
CASSSGTSANEQYF
TGTGCCAGCAGTTCCGGGACTAGCGCGAACGAGCAGTACTTC
>.|TRBV9|.|15|TRBJ1-3
CASSVATGPGNTIYF
TGTGCCAGCAGCGTAGCTACAGGGCCAGGAAACACCATATATTTT
>.|TRBV7-2|.|13|TRBJ2-2
CASSLVGPGELFF
TGTGCCAGCAGCTTAGTCGGTCCCGGGGAGCTGTTTTTT
>.|TRBV9|.|16|TRBJ2-1
CASSANPSISYNEQFF
TGTGCCAGCAGCGCTAATCCTAGCATCTCCTACAATGAGCAGTTCTTC
>.|TRBV28|.|15|TRBJ2-3
CASSSPGGSETRMYF
TGTGCCAGCAGCTCCCCAGGGGGTTCTGAGACTAGAATGTATTTT
>.|TRBV9|.|17|TRBJ2-2
CASSESLEGENTGELFF
TGTGCCAGCAGCGAGTCTTTGGAGGGTGAGAACACCGGGGAGCTGTTTTTT
>TRBD2|TRBV5-8|.|16|TRBJ2-7
CASSSLAGDLYYEQYF
TGTGCCAGCAGCTCTTTAGCGGGAGACCTCTATTACGAGCAGTACTTC